This TCR beta chain was recorded in a study of blood T cell repertoires in COVID-19 (dated by TCRdb to the early 2020s). For the wider study: Samples covering the acute and convalescent phases of COVID-19 were provided by collaborators in the United States, Italy and Spain. The prospective study material was composed of cDNA or gDNA derived from T cells, B-cell-depleted T cells, or PBMCs. The dataset comprised deeply sampled blood TCRbeta repertoires from subjects exposed to, actively infected with, or recovered from COVID-19. The repertoires were released in a freely available public database meant as a resource for research on the immune response to SARS-CoV-2. The samples were drawn from the first 160 participants of the ongoing ImmuneRACE study and from more than 1,000 subjects provided by 6 global collaborators. Nearly every sample came with metadata listing a de-identified subject ID, COVID-19 status, age in years and sex. Where available, HLA class I and class II types were taken from metadata supplied by the sample provider and were not determined by assay-based typing. The study at large found these results: The quantity of clinical and demographic metadata differed by source and by participant and was supplied without curation.

At the junction V is shortened by 4 bases and J by 5 bases; bases outside the gene matches: 10. As encoded in the germline V gene, CDR1 is SGHAT while CDR2 is FQNNGV. The CDR3 numbers 16 residues from cysteine through phenylalanine. Solely the CDR3 DNA is kept, with 48 bases framed from the first base. The collaborating institutions used their own protocols to collect whole blood in K2EDTA tubes. For TCRbeta analysis, collaborators shipped samples in one of three forms: frozen whole blood, isolated PBMCs, or DNA extracted from either of those sample types. TCRbeta CDR3 regions were amplified from genomic DNA using the immunoSEQ Assay, a bias-controlled multiplex PCR. On the study's bioinformatics: Nucleated cell counts per sample were estimated from amplification of reference gene primers within the assay. To quantify the absolute abundance of each unique TCRbeta CDR3 rearrangement, sequence reads were collapsed and filtered. For each sample, productive Simpson clonality was calculated as the square root of Simpson's diversity index across productive rearrangements. TCRdb obtained this table from immuneACCESS and retained in-frame rearrangements with V and J assigned. These tables miss some clones; where compared with another copy, unresolved V genes account for less than half of the shortfall, and the remainder is unexplained. From that table come the V and J calls and clone size; the DNA was used to work out D and trimming. This sample is represented by about 190,000 clones; roughly 84% of them were singletons. The biggest ten clones account for less than 20% of the sample.

As to this clone: What this receptor recognizes is not known. No per-base quality is available; no much larger clone lies one base away.

The specimen was peripheral blood. Recombination connected TRBV11-2 to TRBJ2-5; the central 10 bases match TRBD2. The receptor's source is a human donor in a cohort sampled during active COVID-19. The CDR3 region: CASSSLSSGGMETQYF. The DNA sequence reads TGTGCCAGCAGCTCACTATCTAGCGGGGGTATGGAGACCCAGTACTTC.